A single count supports the clone carrying this T cell receptor beta chain. This entry comes from a study of blood T cell repertoires in COVID-19. Study summary: Acute and convalescent COVID-19 specimens originated in the United States, Italy and Spain. T cells, B-cell-depleted T cells, or PBMCs provided the cDNA or gDNA that served as material.

In the source study's methods: It was from reference gene primer amplification that nucleated cell counts were estimated. The repertoire was sequenced with immunoSEQ multiplex PCR; TCRdb's copy has only in-frame clones and lacks some. The V and J calls and clone size come from that table; D and trimming were worked out from the DNA. The data show over 15,000 clones, about 81% seen once. V shed 5 bases and J 5 bases; nucleotides not matched to a gene: 7. Germline V gene sequence: CDR1 SGHRS, CDR2 YFSETQ. CDR3 length equals 15 residues. The chain employs TRBV5-1 and TRBJ2-5; 12 bases are shared with TRBD2. This TCR was sampled from a man between 60 and 75 years old with acute or convalescent COVID-19. The sample taken for sequencing was peripheral blood. The CDR3 sequence: CASRRTSGVGETQYF. The CDR3 DNA follows: TGCGCCAGCAGACGGACTAGCGGGGTGGGGGAGACCCAGTACTTC.